A single sample is the source of the 9 T cell receptor beta chains below, sequenced in a study of blood T cell repertoires in COVID-19 (dated by TCRdb to about 2020). Libraries were prepared through the immunoSEQ multiplex PCR assay. Here the immuneACCESS table is served through TCRdb, limited to in-frame sequences with V and J called. Missing clones are a known gap in these copies; in checked studies unresolved V genes cover under half, and the rest lacks a known reason. In this sample the table shows roughly 150,000 clones, around 77% of which occur a single time. The ten largest clones add up to approximately 3% of the sample. Input material: peripheral blood. The receptors shown here come from a man in his sixties or seventies with acute or convalescent COVID-19.

V gene TRBV5-3 combines with J gene TRBJ1-5; 8 nucleotides align to TRBD1. TRBV5-3 counts as an open reading frame of uncertain function. After removal of 4 bases from V and 1 base from J, the junction contained 7 bases not matched to a gene. The CDR3 contains 16 residues. CDR3 loop: CARSPYRGKSNQPQHF. The CDR3 DNA is TGTGCCAGAAGCCCCTACAGGGGGAAGAGCAATCAGCCCCAGCATTTT.

CDR3 DNA sequence: TGTGCCAGTAAAGGGACTAGCGGGGGGCAGAACACCGGGGAGCTGTTTTTT. Its translation: CASKGTSGGQNTGELFF. V and J are TRBV19 and TRBJ2-2; 15 bases are shared with TRBD2. The junction had 4 bases not matched to a gene; V was cut back by 7 bases and J by 1 base. Per germline, CDR1 LNHDA and CDR2 SQIVND (reference sequence). The CDR3 runs to 17 residues.

The CDR3 loop is CASSPQGAPGNQPQHF. DNA for the CDR3: TGTGCCAGCAGCCCCCAAGGGGCTCCGGGCAATCAGCCCCAGCATTTT. V and J are TRBV9 and TRBJ1-5; possible D gene TRBD1, 5 bases. The ends were cut back, 4 bases at V and 2 bases at J, with 16 bases in the middle. Germline CDR1 reads SGDLS; CDR2 reads YYNGEE. The length of the CDR3 is 16 residues.

The chain uses TRBV4-2 and TRBJ2-2; 8 positions match TRBD2. V shed 2 bases and J 5 bases; nucleotides not matched to a gene: 7. The CDR3 consists of 16 residues. Germline lookup yields CDR1 LGHNA and CDR2 YNFKEQ. The CDR3 here is CASSQQIGGATGELFF. DNA for the CDR3: TGTGCCAGCAGCCAACAAATCGGGGGGGCAACCGGGGAGCTGTTTTTT.

The J gene is TRBJ2-2, the V gene TRBV28, with TRBD1 matching 8 bases. Per germline, CDR1 MDHEN and CDR2 SYDVKM. The CDR3 spans 16 residues. Trimming removed 5 bases from V and 1 base from J; junction bases left unmatched: 6. CDR3 residues: CASSPPGTGNTGELFF. The CDR3 DNA reads as TGTGCCAGCAGTCCCCCCGGGACAGGGAACACCGGGGAGCTGTTTTTT.

V usage is TRBV19 and J usage is TRBJ1-2; TRBD1 aligns across 7 bases. V was clipped by 5 bases and J by 2 bases; unmatched bases: 11. CDR1 is LNHDA and CDR2 is SQIVND in the germline V gene (reference sequence). This CDR3 is built from 16 residues. The CDR3 nucleotides are TGTGCCAGTAGTCCAGAAGGGGGCTCAAGGAACTATGGCTACACCTTC. Its protein product is CASSPEGGSRNYGYTF.

The chain combines TRBV7-9 with TRBJ1-2; D unresolved. Trimming stripped 5 bases from V and 5 bases from J, with 18 bases between. The CDR3 totals 15 residues. Looked up from germline, CDR1 is SEHNR and CDR2 is FQNEAQ (reference sequence). The CDR3 reads CASSIKSIIAYGYTF. CDR3 nucleotide sequence: TGTGCCAGCAGCATTAAGTCTATCATAGCGTATGGCTACACCTTC.

This clone was seen a single time. The chain employs TRBV10-3 and TRBJ2-1, with 14 bases aligning to TRBD2. The germline CDR1 and CDR2 sequences are ENHRY and SYGVKD. This CDR3 is 21 amino acids long. V shed 6 bases, J shed 7 bases, and the junction held 23 bases outside the gene matches. This chain's CDR3 is CAISASFGTSGGILRANEQFF. CDR3 coding DNA: TGTGCCATCAGCGCTTCCTTCGGGACTAGCGGGGGAATTCTGAGGGCTAATGAGCAGTTCTTC.

The gene calls are TRBV7-9 and TRBJ2-7, with TRBD1 as a possible D gene (6 bases). CDR3 length: 13 residues. Trimming cost V 4 bases and J 3 bases, with 10 bases left between them. Germline assignment: CDR1 SEHNR and CDR2 FQNEAQ (reference sequence). CDR3 sequence: CASSSGHNYEQYF. CDR3 nucleotides: TGTGCCAGCAGCTCGGGACATAACTACGAGCAGTACTTC.